This T cell receptor beta chain was identified in a study of blood T cells in healthy people across ages. This clonotype was detected a few times. Its antigen is unknown. Points from the study as a whole: A strong correlation was found between TCR beta diversity and the percentage of naive T cells. Donors of long life had a larger count of naive CD4+ cells and greater diversity than aged donors.

For the second PCR, which ran for about 6 to 11 cycles, a sample-barcoded 5' primer and a J-beta primer mix were used. TCRdb used MiXCR to reprocess the 5' RACE reads, holding one entry per CDR3 protein. The sample contains approximately 2,000,000 distinct CDR3 sequences, roughly 43% of which appear only once. V shed 7 bases, J shed 8 bases, and the junction held 6 bases outside the gene matches. CDR1 and CDR2 from the germline V gene are SEHNR and FQNEAQ (reference sequence). This CDR3 spans 13 amino acids. This receptor was taken from a human donor in good health. Sequenced input: blood. The chain combines TRBV7-9 with TRBJ1-4; 8 positions agree with TRBD1. CDR3 sequence reads: CASTQGDREKLFF. The CDR3 DNA follows: TGTGCCAGCACACAGGGGGATAGGGAAAAACTGTTTTTT.